A selection of T cell receptor beta chains follows, all from one sample in a study of blood T cell repertoires in COVID-19. Profiling relied on immunoSEQ multiplex PCR, and the TCRdb table lists in-frame clones only, not all of them. The data hold about 150,000 clones, with 75% to 85% observed a single time. Sequencing was carried out using peripheral blood. The source of these receptors is a woman between 50 and 59 years old with acute or convalescent COVID-19. Each CDR3 is given with its conserved first and last residue. Fields, in order: D gene, clone size, V gene, CDR3 length, J gene, CDR3 DNA, CDR3 protein. D genes are given only for firm matches. Clone size is stated in some rows and not others, as once, few, many or a class when expanded.

d_call: NA
clone_size: NA
v_call: TRBV28
cdr3_length: 13
j_call: TRBJ2-1
cdr3_nt: TGTGCCAGCAGTTTTAATTCCGGGATGACTCGGTTCTTC
cdr3_aa: CASSFNSGMTRFF

d_call: NA
clone_size: NA
v_call: TRBV5-1
cdr3_length: 16
j_call: TRBJ1-6
cdr3_nt: TGCGCCAGCAGCTTAATAGCCACCTCTGATAATTCACCCCTCCACTTT
cdr3_aa: CASSLIATSDNSPLHF

d_call: NA
clone_size: NA
v_call: TRBV7-2
cdr3_length: 15
j_call: TRBJ2-5
cdr3_nt: TGTGCCAGCAGCTACTCGGGACATCCGAAAGAGACCCAGTACTTC
cdr3_aa: CASSYSGHPKETQYF

d_call: NA
clone_size: once
v_call: TRBV29-1
cdr3_length: 13
j_call: TRBJ1-2
cdr3_nt: TGCAGCGTTGGAGAGGGGGGTTACTATGGCTACACCTTC
cdr3_aa: CSVGEGGYYGYTF

d_call: NA
clone_size: NA
v_call: TRBV3-1/TRBV3-2
cdr3_length: 15
j_call: TRBJ1-3
cdr3_nt: TGTGCCAGCAGCCAACAAGTAGCAGGGGGAAACACCATATATTTT
cdr3_aa: CASSQQVAGGNTIYF

d_call: TRBD1
clone_size: NA
v_call: TRBV18
cdr3_length: 14
j_call: TRBJ1-5
cdr3_nt: TGTGCCAGCTCACCGGACAGGGTTGGACAGCCCCAGCATTTT
cdr3_aa: CASSPDRVGQPQHF

d_call: TRBD1
clone_size: NA
v_call: TRBV11-2
cdr3_length: 16
j_call: TRBJ2-5
cdr3_nt: TGTGCCAGCAGCTCCCTCGGGACAGTAAGAGAAGAGACCCAGTACTTC
cdr3_aa: CASSSLGTVREETQYF

d_call: NA
clone_size: NA
v_call: TRBV5-1
cdr3_length: 15
j_call: TRBJ1-1
cdr3_nt: TGCGCCAGCAGCTTAGACCCTGGGGGGGGCACTGAAGCTTTCTTT
cdr3_aa: CASSLDPGGGTEAFF

d_call: TRBD1
clone_size: NA
v_call: TRBV5-1
cdr3_length: 15
j_call: TRBJ2-3
cdr3_nt: TGCGCCAGCAGCTTCCTGACAGGGGGCGCAGATACGCAGTATTTT
cdr3_aa: CASSFLTGGADTQYF

d_call: TRBD1
clone_size: NA
v_call: TRBV27
cdr3_length: 16
j_call: TRBJ2-7
cdr3_nt: TGTGCCAGCAGTTTAATACTGGGACAGGGTCCCAACGAGCAGTACTTC
cdr3_aa: CASSLILGQGPNEQYF

d_call: NA
clone_size: few
v_call: TRBV18
cdr3_length: 14
j_call: TRBJ1-1
cdr3_nt: TGTGCCAGCTCACCAACTTTTGGGGCCGCTGAAGCTTTCTTT
cdr3_aa: CASSPTFGAAEAFF

d_call: TRBD2
clone_size: NA
v_call: TRBV7-6
cdr3_length: 16
j_call: TRBJ2-1
cdr3_nt: TGTGCCAGCAGCTTAGGGACTAGCGGGGTAGTGGGTGAGCAGTTCTTC
cdr3_aa: CASSLGTSGVVGEQFF

d_call: TRBD2
clone_size: NA
v_call: TRBV11-3
cdr3_length: 16
j_call: TRBJ2-1
cdr3_nt: TGTGCCAGCAGCTTAGAGCCGGGAGGGCCGGGCAATGAGCAGTTCTTC
cdr3_aa: CASSLEPGGPGNEQFF

d_call: TRBD1
clone_size: NA
v_call: TRBV6-1
cdr3_length: 15
j_call: TRBJ1-6
cdr3_nt: TGTGCCAGCAGTGAAGGACAGGGAATTGGTTCACCCCTCCACTTT
cdr3_aa: CASSEGQGIGSPLHF